These 18 T cell receptor beta chains were sequenced from one sample in a study of blood T cell repertoires in COVID-19. Assay: immunoSEQ multiplex PCR; the TCRdb copy retains only in-frame clones and omits some. The sample shows about 270,000 clones, around four fifths of them seen only once. Sequenced input: peripheral blood. These receptors all come from a woman aged 45-65 years with active or convalescent COVID-19.

This chain uses TRBV6-5 with TRBJ2-1; 10 bases fit TRBD2. J lost 5 bases, V lost 10 bases, and 8 bases had no gene match. The V gene's germline CDR1 is MNHEY and CDR2 SVGAGI. The CDR3 covers 14 residues. The CDR3 coding sequence is TGTGCCACCTTAGCGGGAGGAGACAACAATGAGCAGTTCTTC. It is translated as CATLAGGDNNEQFF.

The sample holds one count of this clone. V is TRBV7-9 and J is TRBJ2-3; 10 bases line up with TRBD1. CDR3 length: 16 residues. V lost 4 bases to trimming and J lost 3 bases; unmatched junction nucleotides: 7. Germline CDR1 SEHNR, CDR2 FQNEAQ (reference sequence). CDR3 residues: CASSWPGQGVTDTQYF. CDR3 DNA: TGTGCCAGCAGCTGGCCCGGACAGGGGGTAACAGATACGCAGTATTTT.

The chain is built from TRBV24-1 and TRBJ2-1; 10 nucleotides match TRBD1. The CDR3 loop spans 18 amino acids. The germline CDR1 and CDR2 sequences are KGHDR and SFDVKD. With V trimmed by 4 bases and J by 6 bases, 14 bases remained unmatched. This chain's CDR3 is CATSESGQGKSSPNEQFF. The DNA for the CDR3 is TGTGCCACCAGTGAATCGGGACAGGGGAAATCTAGTCCCAATGAGCAGTTCTTC.

V usage is TRBV6-1 and J usage is TRBJ2-7; D not resolved. The CDR3 is 13 amino acids. Trimming pared 5 bases from V and 1 base from J, leaving 9 bases between. Germline V gene data show CDR1 as MNHNS and CDR2 as SASEGT. The CDR3 reads CASSFLVSYEQYF. The CDR3 DNA reads as TGTGCCAGCAGTTTTCTAGTGTCCTACGAGCAGTACTTC.

The V and J genes are TRBV5-1 and TRBJ1-1; the D gene is possibly TRBD1 (5 bases). This CDR3 region has 15 residues. Germline assignment: CDR1 SGHRS and CDR2 YFSETQ. V was cut by 4 bases and J by 2 bases, with 15 bases left in between. The CDR3 nucleotides read TGCGCCAGCAGCGGACCCTTGGGGCCTAACACTGAAGCTTTCTTT. Protein sequence: CASSGPLGPNTEAFF.

This chain joins TRBV27 and TRBJ2-6; 11 bases fit TRBD1. J gave up 0 bases and V 7 bases, and 11 bases lay outside the gene matches. The CDR3 totals 19 residues. Germline lookup yields CDR1 MNHEY and CDR2 SMNVEV (reference sequence). The CDR3 region is CASTNLDRGLVSGANVLTF. The CDR3 DNA follows: TGTGCCAGCACCAATTTGGACAGGGGGCTAGTCTCTGGGGCCAACGTCCTGACTTTC.

The chain joins TRBV3-1 (or the pseudogene TRBV3-2) to TRBJ2-1, with TRBD2 matching 8 bases. V gave up 0 bases and J gave up 5 bases; unmatched junction bases: 6. CDR3 size: 16 residues. Germline CDR1 LGHDT, CDR2 YNNKEL (reference sequence). This chain's CDR3 is CASSQELAGLDNEQFF. The CDR3 nucleotides are TGTGCCAGCAGCCAAGAGTTAGCGGGACTAGACAATGAGCAGTTCTTC.

The CDR3 loop is CSERQGRSEQFF. The CDR3 DNA follows: TGCAGCGAAAGACAAGGTCGCAGTGAGCAGTTCTTC. The J gene is TRBJ2-1, the V gene TRBV29-1; no reliable D call. V lost 7 bases to trimming and J lost 9 bases, with 16 bases between them. The CDR3 is 12 amino acids. Germline assignment: CDR1 SQVTM and CDR2 ANQGSEA.

The rearrangement links TRBV19 to TRBJ1-5; 7 positions match TRBD1. The CDR3 consists of 14 residues. Germline lookup yields CDR1 LNHDA and CDR2 SQIVND (reference sequence). V shed 5 bases and J 6 bases; nucleotides not matched to a gene: 7. The CDR3: CASSFTGVGQPQHF. The CDR3 nucleotides read TGTGCCAGTAGTTTCACAGGGGTAGGTCAGCCCCAGCATTTT.

The chain combines TRBV5-4 with TRBJ1-1; D is unresolved. This CDR3 spans 14 amino acids. Between the trimmed V and J ends, which lost 6 bases and 1 base, there was a span of 13 bases. The V gene's germline CDR1 is SGHNT and CDR2 YYREEE (reference sequence). This CDR3 reads CASKAHGGNTEAFF. In nucleotides, the CDR3 is TGTGCCAGCAAGGCCCACGGAGGGAACACTGAAGCTTTCTTT.

The rearrangement links TRBV3-1 (or the pseudogene TRBV3-2) to TRBJ2-5; no reliable D call. This CDR3 comprises 13 residues. Germline V gene sequence: CDR1 LGHDT, CDR2 YNNKEL (reference sequence). The germline V and J ends were trimmed by 2 bases and 1 base, with 5 bases remaining between them. The CDR3 loop reads CASSQRSQETQYF. The CDR3 bases are TGTGCCAGCAGCCAACGGTCCCAAGAGACCCAGTACTTC.

The gene calls are TRBV11-2 and TRBJ2-3, with a tentative D call TRBD2 (6 bases). Per germline, CDR1 SGHAT and CDR2 FQNNGV. The CDR3 is 15 amino acids. V dropped 1 base and J dropped 1 base, with 9 bases sitting between them. The CDR3 loop reads CASSLAGVGTDTQYF. DNA for the CDR3: TGTGCCAGCAGCTTAGCGGGGGTAGGCACAGATACGCAGTATTTT.

The gene calls are TRBV6-5 and TRBJ1-3; no reliable D call. The germline CDR1 and CDR2 sequences are MNHEY and SVGAGI. V was pared by 0 bases and J by 4 bases, with 13 bases between. The CDR3 covers 16 residues. The CDR3 sequence: CASSYSKRGSGNTIYF. For the CDR3, the DNA is TGTGCCAGCAGTTACTCGAAAAGAGGATCCGGAAACACCATATATTTT.

V is TRBV2 and J is TRBJ1-6; no clear D gene. V lost 4 bases, J lost 7 bases, and 8 bases lay in between. The CDR3 spans 13 residues. Germline values: CDR1 SNHLY, CDR2 FYNNEI. CDR3 amino acids: CASSAEGNSPLHF. As DNA, the CDR3 is TGTGCCAGCAGTGCCGAGGGAAATTCACCCCTCCACTTT.

The chain recombines TRBV10-1 with TRBJ2-1; TRBD2 agrees at 8 bases. Germline CDR1 and CDR2: WNHNN and SYGVQD (reference sequence). This CDR3 is built from 15 residues. V was clipped by 4 bases and J by 6 bases; unmatched bases: 8. The CDR3, as DNA: TGCGCCAGCAGTGGGAACGGGAGGGGTCGCAATGAGCAGTTCTTC. Amino acid sequence: CASSGNGRGRNEQFF.

The rearrangement joins TRBV21-1 to TRBJ2-2; TRBD1, the D gene given by the table, was not confirmed from the DNA. TRBV21-1 is assigned pseudogene status. The CDR3 runs 16 residues. CDR3 region: CASSKIDRENTGELFF. The CDR3 DNA is TGTGCCAGCAGCAAAATTGACAGGGAGAACACCGGGGAGCTGTTTTTT.

This clone was detected a few times. The chain uses TRBV2 and TRBJ1-2; D unclear. V lost 2 bases to trimming and J lost 0 bases, with 10 bases between them. Germline loops: CDR1 SNHLY, CDR2 FYNNEI. There are 15 residues in the CDR3. The CDR3 DNA reads as TGTGCCAGCAGTGAATCAAGATTAGCTAACTATGGCTACACCTTC. It codes for CASSESRLANYGYTF.

This clone was observed a few times. V gene TRBV7-9 combines with J gene TRBJ1-1; D might be TRBD1 (5 bases). This CDR3 contains 14 residues. V was pared by 5 bases and J by 6 bases, with 16 bases between. CDR1 SEHNR and CDR2 FQNEAQ come from the germline V gene (reference sequence). For the CDR3, the DNA is TGTGCCAGCAGCGCGCGGAGGGGTAACGCTGAAGCTTTCTTT. This gives the protein CASSARRGNAEAFF.